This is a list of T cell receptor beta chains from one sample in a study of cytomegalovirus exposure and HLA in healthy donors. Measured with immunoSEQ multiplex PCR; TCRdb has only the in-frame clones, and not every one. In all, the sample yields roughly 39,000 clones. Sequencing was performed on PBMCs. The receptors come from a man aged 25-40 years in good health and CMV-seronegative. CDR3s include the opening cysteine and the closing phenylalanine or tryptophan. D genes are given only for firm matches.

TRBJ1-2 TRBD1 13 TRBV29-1 TGCAGCGTTTCAGTGGGACAGGGCGATGGCTACACCTTC CSVSVGQGDGYTF
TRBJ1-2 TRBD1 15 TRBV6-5 TGTGCCAGCAGTTTAGACAGGGCTGATAACTATGGCTACACCTTC CASSLDRADNYGYTF
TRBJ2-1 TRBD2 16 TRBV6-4 TGTGCCAGCAGTGACTCGGGAGCGGGAGGGCTCGGTGAGCAGTTCTTC CASSDSGAGGLGEQFF
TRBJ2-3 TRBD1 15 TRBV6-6 TGTGCCAGCAGTGTGGGACAGGGGGCGACAGATACGCAGTATTTT CASSVGQGATDTQYF
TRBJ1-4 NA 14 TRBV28 TGTGCCAGCAGTCCCGGGGGGGGGCATGAAAAACTGTTTTTT CASSPGGGHEKLFF
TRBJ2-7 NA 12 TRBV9 TGTGCCAGCAGCGTAGGGGCAGGGGAGCAGTACTTC CASSVGAGEQYF
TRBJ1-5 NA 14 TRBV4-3 TGCGCCAGCAGCCAAGATGGCAGGGCCCAGCCCCAGCATTTT CASSQDGRAQPQHF
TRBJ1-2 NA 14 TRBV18 TGTGCCAGCTCACCAATCGACGGGATCTATGGCTACACCTTC CASSPIDGIYGYTF
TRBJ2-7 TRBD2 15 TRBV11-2 TGTGCCAGCAGCTCCCCACGGGAGGGCCCTTACGAGCAGTACTTC CASSSPREGPYEQYF
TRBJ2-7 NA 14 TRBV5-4 TGTGCCAGCAGCTTGGAACGCCGGGGGAACGAGCAGTACTTC CASSLERRGNEQYF
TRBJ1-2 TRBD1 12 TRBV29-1 TGCAGCGTGAGGACAGGGGACTATGGCTACACCTTC CSVRTGDYGYTF
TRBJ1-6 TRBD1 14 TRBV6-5 TGTGCCAGCAGTTTTGGACAGGCGGGATCACCCCTACACTTT CASSFGQAGSPLHF
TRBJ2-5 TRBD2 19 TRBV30 TGTGCCTGTAAGCCCGATCGAGGACTAGCGGTACTGGAGGGGGAGACCCAGTACTTC CACKPDRGLAVLEGETQYF
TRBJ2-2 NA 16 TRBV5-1 TGCGCCAGCAGCTTGATAGTGTTCGCGAACACCGGGGAGCTGTTTTTT CASSLIVFANTGELFF